The next 19 T cell receptor beta chains were all read from a single sample in a study of T cells in Graves' hyperthyroidism and ophthalmopathy. Amplified TCR beta CDR3 regions derived from RNA transcripts. HTBI primers were employed in a first-round RT-PCR of the TCR CDR3. TCRdb analysed the multiplex PCR reads with MiXCR anew, one entry per CDR3 protein. The repertoire holds a few hundred thousand distinct CDR3 sequences, with about half as singletons. Sequences were obtained from peripheral blood or thyroid tissue (not recorded which). The receptors derive from a woman younger than 35 with Graves' hyperthyroidism.

In this sample, this clonotype turned up a few times. This rearrangement joins TRBV12-3 or TRBV12-4 to TRBJ1-1, with 7 bases fitting TRBD1. The CDR3 covers 14 residues. V trimming: 7 bases; J trimming: 2 bases; junction bases outside the gene matches: 7. The DNA for the CDR3 is TGTGCCAGCAACACCCGGGACAGAAACACTGAAGCTTTCTTT. The encoded protein is CASNTRDRNTEAFF.

V is TRBV7-2 and J is TRBJ2-7; 7 bases match TRBD2. The J call may be faulty, since TRBJ2-1 better matches the DNA end. The CDR3 runs to 13 residues. From germline, CDR1 is SGHTA and CDR2 FQGNSA. The CDR3 DNA sequence: TGTGCCAGCAGCTTAGGGGAGGGTTTTGAGCAGTTCTTC. Translated, it gives CASSLGEGFEQFF.

This clonotype was detected many times. CDR3 sequence (DNA): TGTGCCAGCAGTCCTACCATAGGAGGGACCCAGTACTTC. It translates to CASSPTIGGTQYF. The V and J genes are TRBV12-3 or TRBV12-4 and TRBJ2-5, with a possible D match to TRBD2 (5 bases). The V gene lost 5 bases and the J gene lost 7 bases, with 14 bases spanning the gap. The CDR3 loop spans 13 amino acids.

V gene TRBV10-3 combines with J gene TRBJ2-7, with a weak D call TRBD1 (5 bases). V gave up 11 bases and J gave up 4 bases, with 24 bases separating them. CDR1 and CDR2 from the germline V gene are ENHRY and SYGVKD. There are 15 residues in the CDR3. The DNA of the CDR3 is TGTGCCGTTGAGCCTACACAGGATCCCCCTTACGAGCAGTACTTC. It specifies CAVEPTQDPPYEQYF.

Notes on this clonotype: The junction and the germline gene differ at one end; a read error may be behind it. This chain links TRBV7-9 with TRBJ2-2, with D tentatively TRBD1 or TRBD2 (5 bases each). The length of the CDR3 is 16 residues. Germline-derived CDR1 and CDR2 are SEHNR and FQNEAQ (reference sequence). This chain's CDR3 is CASSQQGAIDTGELFF. CDR3 sequence (DNA): TGCGCCAGCAGCCAGCAGGGAGCGATCGACACCGGGGAGCTGTTTTTT.

This clonotype was found many times. The CDR3 reads CASNRDRSNYGYTF. CDR3 DNA sequence: TGTGCCAGCAACCGGGACCGGTCTAACTATGGCTACACCTTC. The V and J genes are TRBV2 and TRBJ1-2, with D tentatively TRBD1 (5 bases). The CDR3 has 14 amino acids. Trimming removed 7 bases from V and 0 bases from J, with 12 bases in between. The V gene's germline CDR1 is SNHLY and CDR2 FYNNEI. The entire variable domain, with the rest obtained from reference TRBV2 and TRBJ1-2, is as follows: EPEVTQTPSHQVTQMGQEVILRCVPISNHLYFYWYRQILGQKVEFLVSFYNNEISEKSEIFDDQFSVERPDGSNFTLKIRSTKLEDSAMYFCASNRDRSNYGYTFGSGTRLTVV.

This clonotype has only a few counts. The rearrangement uses TRBV3-1 and TRBJ1-4; TRBD1 is a possible D gene (6 bases). CDR1 and CDR2 (germline): LGHDT, YNNKEL (reference sequence). This CDR3 comprises 16 residues. The ends were cut back, 5 bases at V and 0 bases at J, with 13 bases in the middle. CDR3 sequence reads: CASSEGGPATNEKLFF. Written as DNA, the CDR3 is TGTGCCAGCAGCGAAGGGGGTCCTGCAACTAATGAAAAACTGTTTTTT.

There are many counts of this clonotype. CDR3 DNA sequence: TGTGCCACCAGTGAAACCGGGACAGGGGTCTATGGCTACACCTTC. It encodes CATSETGTGVYGYTF. The chain carries TRBV24-1 and TRBJ1-2; TRBD1 matches 10 bases. Germline CDR1 is KGHDR and CDR2 is SFDVKD. The CDR3 contains 15 residues. V dropped 4 bases and J dropped 4; count of bases not matched to a gene: 5.

The chain links TRBV5-1 to TRBJ2-5; D might be TRBD1 (6 bases). V lost 0 bases, J lost 0 bases, and 9 bases lay in between. From germline, CDR1 is SGHRS and CDR2 YFSETQ. There are 15 residues in the CDR3. The CDR3 DNA is TGCGCCAGCAGCTTGGAGGGGGTGAACCAAGAGACCCAGTACTTC. Translated: CASSLEGVNQETQYF.

The sample holds a few counts of this clonotype. The chain has TRBV25-1 and TRBJ2-2; 9 nucleotides line up with TRBD2. The CDR3 is 14 residues long. The germline V gene has CDR1 MGHDK and CDR2 SYGVNS. V was pared by 8 bases and J by 3 bases, with 4 bases of the junction left unmatched. The CDR3 is CASGSGRDTGELFF. DNA of the CDR3: TGTGCCAGCGGTAGCGGGAGAGACACCGGGGAGCTGTTTTTT.

The chain joins TRBV7-9 to TRBJ2-5; weak D call: TRBD1 (6 bases). Germline-derived CDR1 and CDR2 are SEHNR and FQNEAQ (reference sequence). Trimming stripped 8 bases from V and 5 bases from J, with 12 bases between. The CDR3 extends over 12 amino acids. Written as DNA, the CDR3 is TGTGCCAGCGGACAAGGGGGTGAGACCCAGTACTTC. This codes for CASGQGGETQYF.

As regards this clonotype: One base away lies a much larger clone, so this may be a sequencing read error. V gene TRBV12-3 or TRBV12-4 combines with J gene TRBJ1-1, with 7 nucleotides matching TRBD1. J lost 10 bases, V lost 7 bases, and 12 bases had no gene match. The CDR3 extends over 13 amino acids. The chain's CDR3 is CASKLTGSDGAFF. For the CDR3, the DNA is TGTGCCAGCAAACTGACAGGGTCCGATGGAGCTTTCTTT.

As for this clonotype: Lacking the conserved final phenylalanine or tryptophan, this CDR3 likely reflects a read error. The DNA is omitted, as the CDR3 cannot be located on it reliably, and the CDR3 follows TCRdb's listing. The chain has TRBV9 and TRBJ2-5; no DNA check was done on the table's D call, TRBD1. Germline V gene sequence: CDR1 SGDLS, CDR2 YYNGEE. Including both end residues, the CDR3 is 16 amino acids long. CDR3 sequence: CASSSSDTHYGYTFGS.

In this sample, this clonotype turned up many times. V gene TRBV20-1 combines with J gene TRBJ1-5; D is ambiguous. The V gene's germline CDR1 is DFQATT and CDR2 SNEGSKA (reference sequence). The CDR3 spans 14 residues. The V end was cut by 6 bases, the J end by 2 bases, with 14 bases between. The CDR3 sequence: CSAQRLWGNQPQHF. In nucleotides, the CDR3 is TGCAGTGCCCAGCGGCTTTGGGGCAATCAGCCCCAGCATTTT.

As regards this clonotype: This likely comes from a read error, as the CDR3 has no conserved phenylalanine or tryptophan at its end. The DNA is omitted, as the CDR3 cannot be located on it reliably, and the CDR3 follows TCRdb's listing. This chain uses TRBV2 with TRBJ1-4. In germline, CDR1 is SNHLY, CDR2 FYNNEI. The CDR3 contains 10 residues when both ends are counted. CDR3 loop: CASRNSGSSL.

This clonotype was seen at least ten times. The CDR3 bases are TGTGCCATCAGTGGTTTAGCGGGAAGCCAAGAGACCCAGTACTTC. This translates into CAISGLAGSQETQYF. The chain has TRBV10-3 and TRBJ2-5, with 8 bases matching TRBD2. Per the germline V gene, CDR1 is ENHRY and CDR2 is SYGVKD. V lost 4 bases and J lost 1; bases outside the gene matches: 5. CDR3 size: 15 residues.

This clonotype was recorded at least ten times. CDR3 sequence (DNA): TGCAGCGTTACGAACACCGGGGAGCTGTTTTTT. Its translation: CSVTNTGELFF. The V and J genes are TRBV29-1 and TRBJ2-2; unclear D gene. Trimming stripped 5 bases from V and 0 bases from J, with 1 base between. CDR1 is SQVTM, CDR2 ANQGSEA, per germline. The CDR3 is made up of 11 amino acids.

The chain recombines TRBV7-6 with TRBJ2-1; D gene ambiguous. V was clipped by 2 bases and J by 3 bases, with 2 bases between them. The CDR3 spans 12 residues. CDR1 and CDR2 from the germline V gene are SGHVS and FNYEAQ. The CDR3 protein is CASSLNYNEQFF. The CDR3 DNA follows: TGTGCCAGCAGCTTAAACTACAATGAGCAGTTCTTC.

The chain recombines TRBV25-1 with TRBJ1-2; D ambiguous. Germline V gives CDR1 MGHDK, CDR2 SYGVNS. With 2 bases removed from V and 6 bases from J, the gap between germline ends came to 10 bases. This CDR3 contains 13 residues. CDR3 in amino acids: CASSEVGLNGYTF. DNA for the CDR3: TGTGCCAGCAGTGAAGTGGGTCTCAATGGCTACACCTTC.